The 19 T cell receptor beta chains below were found in one sample sequenced in a study of T-cell reconstitution after alpha-beta-depleted transplantation in children. The TCRbeta library incorporated unique molecular identifiers. TCRdb reprocessed the PCR reads with MiXCR, giving one entry per CDR3 protein. The data contain around 72,000 distinct CDR3 sequences, 4.9% of them singletons. This material consisted of PBMCs, mostly from graft donor cells, taken 180 days after TCRalphabeta/CD19-depleted stem cell transplant. The receptors were gathered from a boy younger than two who had a stem cell transplant for acute myeloid leukemia, so the T cells may come from the graft donor.

The table lists this clonotype with many counts. The chain carries TRBV27 and TRBJ1-2; 7 nucleotides agree with TRBD1. The CDR3 loop spans 17 amino acids. J was trimmed by 1 base and V by 6 bases; bases with no gene match: 14. CDR1 is MNHEY, CDR2 SMNVEV, per germline (reference sequence). The CDR3 nucleotides read TGTGCCAGCAGCTCTCAAAGGAGGGGGCCCTATAACTATGGCTACACCTTC. This translates into CASSSQRRGPYNYGYTF.

In its sample, this clonotype was seen many times. V usage is TRBV5-4 and J usage is TRBJ2-5; D perhaps matches TRBD2 (6 bases). Germline CDR1 SGHNT, CDR2 YYREEE (reference sequence). The germline V and J ends were trimmed by 2 bases and 4 bases, with 12 bases remaining between them. The length of the CDR3 is 14 residues. In DNA form, the CDR3 reads TGTGCCAGCAGCTTCCGCAGGGAGGTAGAGACCCAGTACTTC. Translating gives CASSFRREVETQYF.

In its sample, this clonotype was seen many times. The chain uses TRBV20-1 and TRBJ1-2; D is possibly TRBD1 (5 bases). The V end was cut by 6 bases, the J end by 0 bases, with 11 bases between. Germline CDR1 is DFQATT and CDR2 is SNEGSKA (reference sequence). The CDR3 contains 13 residues. This CDR3 is CSAGAIANYGYTF. The CDR3 DNA reads TGCAGTGCCGGGGCCATAGCTAACTATGGCTACACCTTC.

This clonotype was recorded at least ten times. The V call is TRBV11-2, the J call TRBJ1-1; D not resolved. The CDR3 sequence is 14 residues long. V was pared by 6 bases and J by 3 bases, with 14 bases between. The germline V gene encodes CDR1 SGHAT and CDR2 FQNNGV. CDR3 coding DNA: TGTGCCAGCAGACTCATTAAGCGGGACACTGAAGCTTTCTTT. Protein product: CASRLIKRDTEAFF.

This clonotype was detected many times. CDR3 bases: TGTGCCATCAGTGATGTACGGCTGATGAACACTGAAGCTTTCTTT. Amino acid sequence: CAISDVRLMNTEAFF. The J gene is TRBJ1-1, the V gene TRBV10-3, with no clear D. Germline V gene data show CDR1 as ENHRY and CDR2 as SYGVKD. V was pared by 3 bases and J by 0 bases, with 11 bases between. This CDR3 region has 15 residues.

This clonotype was recorded at least ten times. This chain joins TRBV12-3 or TRBV12-4 and TRBJ1-4; D is uncertain. Trimming removed 8 bases from V and 7 bases from J, with 8 bases in between. The CDR3 length is 11 residues. CDR3 region: CASSWGEKLFF. CDR3 DNA: TGTGCCAGCTCTTGGGGTGAAAAACTGTTTTTT.

There are many counts of this clonotype. The chain couples TRBV7-8 to TRBJ2-4; tentatively, D is TRBD1 or TRBD2 (6 bases each). Per the germline V gene, CDR1 is SGHVS and CDR2 is FQNEAQ. The CDR3 length is 16 residues. V was clipped by 3 bases and J by 5 bases, with 17 bases between them. CDR3 protein: CASSFGGLPAQNIQYF. For the CDR3, the DNA is TGTGCCAGCAGCTTTGGGGGGCTGCCGGCCCAAAACATTCAGTACTTC.

This clonotype was seen many times. CDR3 protein: CASSQSLTEAFF. The DNA for the CDR3 is TGTGCCAGCAGCCAAAGTTTGACTGAAGCTTTCTTT. The rearrangement links TRBV14 to TRBJ1-1; no definite D call. Deletions cut 2 bases from V and 5 bases from J, with 6 bases between. This CDR3 contains 12 residues. CDR1 is SGHDN and CDR2 is FVKESK in the germline V gene.

This clonotype showed up many times. The chain has TRBV6-5 and TRBJ2-7; D tentatively reads TRBD1 or TRBD2 (5 bases each). The CDR3 has 13 amino acids. Trimming pared 7 bases from V and 3 bases from J, leaving 13 bases between. Looked up from germline, CDR1 is MNHEY and CDR2 is SVGAGI. The DNA of the CDR3 is TGTGCCAGCACCTGGGACGCCTACTACGAGCAGTACGTC. This translates into CASTWDAYYEQYV.

At least ten counts were recorded for this clonotype. The CDR3 sequence: CASSPRGSSGNTIYF. CDR3 in DNA: TGCGCCAGCAGCCCTAGGGGATCCTCTGGAAACACCATATATTTT. The chain links TRBV4-3 to TRBJ1-3, with D possibly matching TRBD1 (5 bases). V lost 4 bases and J 0 bases, leaving 10 bases between the germline ends. The CDR3 runs 15 residues. CDR1 and CDR2 (germline): LGHNA, YSLEER.

Many counts were recorded for this clonotype. The chain employs TRBV5-1 and TRBJ2-1, with 11 bases that match TRBD2. Germline assignment: CDR1 SGHRS and CDR2 YFSETQ. With V trimmed by 2 bases and J by 4 bases, 5 bases remained unmatched. CDR3 length: 16 residues. The CDR3 loop reads CASSLASGGRYNEQFF. CDR3 sequence (DNA): TGCGCCAGCAGCTTAGCTAGCGGGGGGCGTTACAATGAGCAGTTCTTC.

This clonotype was observed many times. The V and J genes are TRBV13 and TRBJ2-3; TRBD1 might be the D (5 bases). V lost 1 base and J lost 6, with 14 bases in between. This CDR3 contains 15 residues. The germline gives CDR1 PRHDT, CDR2 FYEKMQ (reference sequence). The CDR3 spells CASSLAQGRWDTQYF. The DNA of the CDR3 is TGTGCCAGCAGCTTAGCTCAGGGTCGGTGGGATACGCAGTATTTT.

This clonotype was seen repeatedly, ten times or more. V usage is TRBV11-2 and J usage is TRBJ2-3, with D uncertain. V lost 1 base and J lost 2, with 10 bases in between. Germline assignment: CDR1 SGHAT and CDR2 FQNNGV. This CDR3 region has 15 residues. The CDR3 nucleotides are TGTGCCAGCAGCTTAGCAGGAGCATTCACAGATACGCAGTATTTT. It yields the protein CASSLAGAFTDTQYF.

This clonotype was counted at least ten times. This chain uses TRBV2 with TRBJ2-2, with TRBD1 as a possible D gene (5 bases). Looked up from germline, CDR1 is SNHLY and CDR2 is FYNNEI. The V end was cut by 3 bases, the J end by 1 base, with 12 bases between. The CDR3 runs 16 residues. CDR3 DNA: TGTGCCAGCAGTGAGGGGTCAGGGAAGAACACCGGGGAGCTGTTTTTT. Protein sequence: CASSEGSGKNTGELFF.

This clonotype was picked up many times. V usage is TRBV2 and J usage is TRBJ2-5; D is ambiguous. There are 12 residues in the CDR3. Trimming took 8 bases from V and 2 from J, leaving 9 bases between them. Germline lookup yields CDR1 SNHLY and CDR2 FYNNEI. The CDR3 bases are TGTGCCAGCTCTAGTCGTCAAGAGACCCAGTACTTC. It specifies CASSSRQETQYF.

This clonotype appeared a few times. The chain has TRBV6-1 and TRBJ2-1; D might be TRBD1 (6 bases). CDR3 length equals 17 residues. CDR1 and CDR2 (germline): MNHNS, SASEGT. The V gene lost 3 bases and the J gene lost 0 bases, with 15 bases spanning the gap. CDR3 loop: CASSDAYRVGSYNEQFF. The CDR3 DNA sequence: TGTGCCAGCAGTGACGCGTACAGGGTTGGCTCCTACAATGAGCAGTTCTTC.

This clonotype was seen repeatedly, ten times or more. V gene TRBV3-2 combines with J gene TRBJ2-7; the table calls TRBD1, which could not be checked here. TRBV3-2 is a listed pseudogene. The CDR3 covers 15 residues. CDR3 in DNA: TGTGCCAGCCAAGAATCTACAGGGAAGTACTACGAGCAGTACTTC. Translating it yields CASQESTGKYYEQYF.

This clonotype was seen at least ten times. The chain couples TRBV5-1 to TRBJ1-5; 7 nucleotides match TRBD1. CDR1 and CDR2 (germline): SGHRS, YFSETQ. V lost 3 bases, J lost 1 base, and 4 bases stayed unmatched. The CDR3 covers 15 residues. The CDR3 nucleotides read TGCGCCAGCAGCTCGACAGGGTTGAGCAATCAGCCCCAGCATTTT. Its protein is CASSSTGLSNQPQHF.

The sample holds many counts of this clonotype. V is TRBV12-3 or TRBV12-4 and J is TRBJ1-2; a possible D gene is TRBD1 (6 bases). The CDR3 has 11 amino acids. Trimming shortened V by 7 bases and J by 4 bases, and 7 bases separated the two germline ends. CDR3 in amino acids: CASTGAYGYTF. CDR3 in DNA: TGTGCCAGCACGGGGGCCTATGGCTACACCTTC.